What follows are 14 T cell receptor beta chains derived from one specimen sequenced in a study of cytomegalovirus exposure and HLA in healthy donors. The PCR made use of 60 Vbeta and 13 Jbeta primers. Method: immunoSEQ multiplex PCR; TCRdb's copy keeps in-frame clones and lacks some. Of hundreds of thousands of clones detected, more than 65% appear once; the ten largest clones hold under 2%. The sequencing sample was made of PBMCs. These receptors all stem from a woman aged 25 to 39 in good health and CMV-seronegative.

Of note for this clone: With a much larger clone just one base away, this may be a read error. The chain joins TRBV4-2 to TRBJ2-1; D unclear. CDR3 length: 16 residues. The germline V gene has CDR1 LGHNA and CDR2 YNFKEQ. Trimming stripped 0 bases from V and 0 bases from J, with 9 bases between. The CDR3 here is CASSQETTSSYNEQFF. CDR3 DNA: TGTGCCAGCAGCCAAGAGACAACCTCCTCCTACAATGAGCAGTTCTTC.

The chain employs TRBV27 and TRBJ2-4; TRBD2 might be the D (6 bases). Deletions cut 6 bases from V and 6 bases from J, with 9 bases between. The germline CDR1 and CDR2 sequences are MNHEY and SMNVEV (reference sequence). CDR3 length: 12 amino acids. The CDR3 loop is CASSPGRNIQYF. The CDR3 nucleotides are TGTGCCAGCAGCCCCGGGAGAAACATTCAGTACTTC.

V and J are TRBV2 and TRBJ2-3; TRBD1 matches 10 bases. The CDR3 loop spans 15 amino acids. Germline CDR1 SNHLY, CDR2 FYNNEI. Germline trimming cut 6 bases from V and 5 bases from J; bases unmatched to any gene: 8. In DNA, the CDR3 is TGTGCCAGCAGAACTCGACAGGGGGCAATAGATACGCAGTATTTT. The encoded protein is CASRTRQGAIDTQYF. The variable domain in full, completed from reference TRBV2 and TRBJ2-3, reads EPEVTQTPSHQVTQMGQEVILRCVPISNHLYFYWYRQILGQKVEFLVSFYNNEISEKSEIFDDQFSVERPDGSNFTLKIRSTKLEDSAMYFCASRTRQGAIDTQYFGPGTRLTVL.

The chain is built from TRBV30 and TRBJ2-2, with D possibly matching TRBD1 (6 bases). Trimming pared 2 bases from V and 3 bases from J, leaving 10 bases between. The V gene's germline CDR1 is GTSNPN and CDR2 SVGIG (reference sequence). The length of the CDR3 is 14 residues. DNA of the CDR3: TGTGCCTGGAGTACAGGGTACGACACCGGGGAGCTGTTTTTT. The encoded protein is CAWSTGYDTGELFF.

This sequence joins TRBV5-6 and TRBJ2-2; D possibly corresponds to TRBD2 (6 bases). Germline V gives CDR1 SGHDT, CDR2 YYEEEE. The ends were cut back, 1 base at V and 8 bases at J, with 18 bases in the middle. The CDR3 totals 16 residues. The CDR3 bases are TGTGCCAGCAGCTTGCCGACTAGGTCTTTGGCTGGGGAGCTGTTTTTT. Translation gives CASSLPTRSLAGELFF. The full variable domain, with the rest looked up from reference TRBV5-6 and TRBJ2-2, is DAGVTQSPTHLIKTRGQQVTLRCSPKSGHDTVSWYQQALGQGPQFIFQYYEEEERQRGNFPDRFSGHQFPNYSSELNVNALLLGDSALYLCASSLPTRSLAGELFFGEGSRLTVL.

The V gene is TRBV27, the J gene TRBJ2-1, with 7 bases matching TRBD2. J was trimmed by 7 bases and V by 1 base; bases with no gene match: 7. The CDR3 is 15 residues long. CDR1 and CDR2 (germline): MNHEY, SMNVEV (reference sequence). In DNA, the CDR3 is TGTGCCAGCAGTTTATTGGCTAGCGGACAAAATGAGCAGTTCTTC. It is translated as CASSLLASGQNEQFF.

This rearrangement joins TRBV2 to TRBJ1-4; 8 bases are a match to TRBD1. CDR3 length: 15 residues. Trimming at V came to 6 bases and at J to 0 bases, leaving 3 bases not matched to a gene. Germline V lookup: CDR1 SNHLY, CDR2 FYNNEI. The CDR3 loop is CASRDRATTNEKLFF. CDR3 DNA: TGTGCCAGCAGGGACAGGGCCACAACTAATGAAAAACTGTTTTTT. Together with reference TRBV2 and TRBJ1-4, the CDR3 gives the full variable domain: EPEVTQTPSHQVTQMGQEVILRCVPISNHLYFYWYRQILGQKVEFLVSFYNNEISEKSEIFDDQFSVERPDGSNFTLKIRSTKLEDSAMYFCASRDRATTNEKLFFGSGTQLSVL.

The V gene is TRBV20-1, the J gene TRBJ2-4, with D hard to call. V lost 3 bases to trimming and J lost 8 bases, with 5 bases between them. The CDR3 runs 10 residues. Germline CDR1 is DFQATT and CDR2 is SNEGSKA (reference sequence). The chain's CDR3 is CSASLDIQYF. The CDR3 DNA reads TGCAGTGCTAGCTTAGACATTCAGTACTTC.

A remark on this clone: The junction departs from germline at one end; a sequencing error may be responsible. The chain combines TRBV7-2 with TRBJ2-1, with a weak D call TRBD2 (5 bases). The V gene's germline CDR1 is SGHTA and CDR2 FQGNSA. The length of the CDR3 is 17 residues. The DNA for the CDR3 is TGTGGCAGCAGCCCGCTGGTTAGCGTGAGCTCCTACAATGAGCAGTTCTTC. Protein product: CGSSPLVSVSSYNEQFF. The full variable domain, with the rest looked up from reference TRBV7-2 and TRBJ2-1, is GAGVSQSPSNKVTEKGKDVELRCDPISGHTALYWYRQSLGQGLEFLIYFQGNSAPDKSGLPSDRFSAERTGGSVSTLTIQRTQQEDSAVYLCGSSPLVSVSSYNEQFFGPGTRLTVL.

V and J are TRBV19 and TRBJ1-4; possible D gene TRBD1, 5 bases. CDR1 LNHDA and CDR2 SQIVND come from the germline V gene (reference sequence). The CDR3 runs to 15 residues. V was pared by 5 bases and J by 7 bases, with 17 bases between. The CDR3 is CASSLRTLRSEKLFF. The CDR3 DNA reads as TGTGCCAGTAGTCTCAGGACACTAAGAAGTGAAAAACTGTTTTTT.

The rearrangement links TRBV30 to TRBJ2-1; D possibly corresponds to TRBD2 (6 bases). The V and J ends lost 1 base and 9 bases respectively, with 10 bases between them. Germline CDR1 is GTSNPN and CDR2 is SVGIG (reference sequence). The CDR3 runs 12 residues. CDR3 sequence reads: CAWSAGVGEQFF. The CDR3 DNA reads as TGTGCCTGGAGTGCGGGGGTGGGTGAGCAGTTCTTC.

The chain recombines TRBV2 with TRBJ1-2; D is perhaps TRBD1 (5 bases). The CDR3 spans 16 residues. Germline assignment: CDR1 SNHLY and CDR2 FYNNEI. Trimming left V 4 bases short and J 2 bases short, with 17 bases between. CDR3 in DNA: TGTGCCAGCAGTGCCCTCCCGCAGGGCGGAAACTATGGCTACACCTTC. It specifies CASSALPQGGNYGYTF.

This sequence joins TRBV10-3 and TRBJ2-7, with D maybe TRBD2 (5 bases). Germline V gene lookup returns CDR1 ENHRY and CDR2 SYGVKD. This CDR3 has 13 residues. With 4 bases removed from V and 2 bases from J, the gap between germline ends came to 9 bases. The CDR3 nucleotides are TGTGCCATCAGTGGAACCGGGACCTACGAGCAGTACTTC. Translated: CAISGTGTYEQYF.

The V and J genes are TRBV6-5 and TRBJ1-2; 9 bases are shared with TRBD1. Germline V gene sequence: CDR1 MNHEY, CDR2 SVGAGI. V lost 5 bases, J lost 4 bases, and 5 bases stayed unmatched. The CDR3 loop spans 14 amino acids. Here the CDR3 reads CASSTTGGGYGYTF. CDR3 DNA sequence: TGTGCCAGCAGTACCACAGGGGGCGGCTATGGCTACACCTTC.